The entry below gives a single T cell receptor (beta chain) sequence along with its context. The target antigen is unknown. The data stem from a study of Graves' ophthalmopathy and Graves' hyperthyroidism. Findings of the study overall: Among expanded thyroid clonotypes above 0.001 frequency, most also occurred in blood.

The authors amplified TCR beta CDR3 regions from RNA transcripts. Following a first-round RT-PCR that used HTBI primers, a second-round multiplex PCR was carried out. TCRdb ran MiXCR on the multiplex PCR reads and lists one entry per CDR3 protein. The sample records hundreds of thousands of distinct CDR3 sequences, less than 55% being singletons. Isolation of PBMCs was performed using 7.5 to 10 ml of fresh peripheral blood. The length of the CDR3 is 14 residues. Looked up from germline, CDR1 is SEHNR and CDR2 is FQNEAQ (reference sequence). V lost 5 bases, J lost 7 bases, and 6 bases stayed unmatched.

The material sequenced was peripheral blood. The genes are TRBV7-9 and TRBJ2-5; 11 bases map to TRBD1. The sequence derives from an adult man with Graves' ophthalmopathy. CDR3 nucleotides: TGTGCCAGCAGCCTTGGACAGGGGGCCGGGACCCAGTACTTC. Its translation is CASSLGQGAGTQYF. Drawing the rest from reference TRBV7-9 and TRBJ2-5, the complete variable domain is DTGVSQNPRHKITKRGQNVTFRCDPISEHNRLYWYRQTLGQGPEFLTYFQNEAQLEKSRLLSDRFSAERPKGSFSTLEIQRTEQGDSAMYLCASSLGQGAGTQYFGPGTRLLVL.